Presented here are 16 T cell receptor beta chains from one specimen sequenced in a study of cytomegalovirus exposure and HLA in healthy donors. Primers included in the PCR were 60 Vbeta and 13 Jbeta primers. Sequencing was performed with immunoSEQ multiplex PCR; in TCRdb, only in-frame clones are kept and a portion is missing. This sample has some 180,000 clones, with 70% to 90% found just once. Sequencing was done on a sample of PBMCs. These receptors were obtained from a woman in her fifties or sixties in good health and CMV-seronegative.

The chain is built from TRBV6-4 and TRBJ1-2; D might be TRBD1 (6 bases). Between the trimmed V and J ends, which lost 4 bases and 4 bases, there was a span of 25 bases. This CDR3 is built from 18 residues. The germline V gene has CDR1 MRHNA and CDR2 SNTAGT. CDR3 coding DNA: TGTGCCAGCAGTGTTAGTCCCGCAGGGGCCCTGCCCTTCTATGGCTACACCTTC. This codes for CASSVSPAGALPFYGYTF.

The chain joins TRBV27 to TRBJ2-3; a weak D match, TRBD2 (5 bases). CDR1 is MNHEY, CDR2 SMNVEV, per germline (reference sequence). The CDR3 consists of 12 residues. V was cut by 6 bases and J by 7 bases, with 11 bases left in between. DNA of the CDR3: TGTGCCAGCAGAGATAGGGAGAATACGCAGTATTTT. Protein product: CASRDRENTQYF.

This chain joins TRBV10-3 and TRBJ2-2; a weak D match, TRBD1 (6 bases). V was clipped by 6 bases and J by 4 bases, with 15 bases between them. Looked up from germline, CDR1 is ENHRY and CDR2 is SYGVKD. The CDR3 is 15 residues long. CDR3 in amino acids: CAISPRGSGTGELFF. CDR3 in DNA: TGTGCCATCAGCCCCAGGGGATCGGGCACCGGGGAGCTGTTTTTT.

The chain combines TRBV10-1 with TRBJ2-1, with TRBD2 matching over 10 bases. Trimming at V came to 5 bases and at J to 4 bases, leaving 14 bases not matched to a gene. Germline CDR1 and CDR2: WNHNN and SYGVQD (reference sequence). CDR3 length equals 18 residues. The CDR3 here is CASSKASGSGEFYNEQFF. The CDR3 DNA sequence: TGCGCCAGCAGTAAGGCTAGCGGGAGTGGGGAGTTTTACAATGAGCAGTTCTTC.

The rearrangement joins TRBV20-1 to TRBJ1-1, with 8 positions matching TRBD1. The germline gives CDR1 DFQATT, CDR2 SNEGSKA (reference sequence). Germline trimming cut 6 bases from V and 5 bases from J; bases unmatched to any gene: 2. The CDR3 is 11 residues long. The CDR3 region is CSAHRGTEAFF. As DNA, the CDR3 is TGCAGTGCACACAGGGGGACTGAAGCTTTCTTT.

The CDR3 nucleotides are TGTGCCAGCAGCCTACTAGCGGGAAACTACAATGAGCAGTTCTTC. Translated: CASSLLAGNYNEQFF. V gene TRBV6-4 combines with J gene TRBJ2-1; 10 bases line up with TRBD2. Germline V CDR1 and CDR2: MRHNA, SNTAGT. The CDR3 contains 15 residues. With 6 bases clipped from V and 3 bases from J, the junction kept 5 bases outside the gene matches.

Comment on this clone: One end of the junction is discordant with germline, which a read error may explain. The chain has TRBV7-9 and TRBJ2-7; TRBD1 agrees at 7 bases. This CDR3 is built from 14 residues. CDR1 is SEHNR and CDR2 is FQNEAQ in the germline V gene (reference sequence). As DNA, the CDR3 is TGTTCCAGCAGCAACCCGACAGGGTCCTACGAGCAGTACTTC. As protein: CSSSNPTGSYEQYF.

This chain uses TRBV28 with TRBJ1-2; D is unclear. Germline values: CDR1 MDHEN, CDR2 SYDVKM. The V gene lost 4 bases and the J gene lost 8 bases, with 11 bases spanning the gap. This CDR3 has 12 amino acids. This chain's CDR3 is CASSSDWAGYTF. DNA of the CDR3: TGTGCCAGCAGTTCGGACTGGGCCGGCTACACCTTC.

The chain couples TRBV5-8 to TRBJ2-1; TRBD2 is a possible D gene (6 bases). V was cut by 1 base and J by 1 base, with 9 bases left in between. CDR1 is SGHTS and CDR2 is YDEGEE in the germline V gene. The CDR3 has 15 amino acids. Here the CDR3 reads CASSLTGRSYNEQFF. DNA for the CDR3: TGTGCCAGCAGCTTGACGGGGAGGTCCTACAATGAGCAGTTCTTC. The whole variable domain, remainder taken from reference TRBV5-8 and TRBJ2-1, is EAGVTQSPTHLIKTRGQQATLRCSPISGHTSVYWYQQALGLGLQFLLWYDEGEERNRGNFPPRFSGRQFPNYSSELNVNALELEDSALYLCASSLTGRSYNEQFFGPGTRLTVL.

This chain joins TRBV11-2 and TRBJ2-3; 11 bases fit TRBD2. CDR3 size: 17 residues. Trimming at V came to 1 base and at J to 2 bases, leaving 5 bases not matched to a gene. Germline values: CDR1 SGHAT, CDR2 FQNNGV. CDR3 amino acids: CASSLVLAGALTDTQYF. CDR3 nucleotides: TGTGCCAGCAGCTTAGTACTAGCGGGGGCACTCACAGATACGCAGTATTTT.

The CDR3 loop reads CASCRDRGGSGNEKLFF. The CDR3 DNA sequence: TGCGCCAGCTGCCGGGACAGGGGTGGTTCAGGAAATGAAAAACTGTTTTTT. The chain links TRBV5-1 to TRBJ1-4, with 10 bases identical to TRBD1. V was pared by 7 bases and J by 5 bases, with 14 bases of the junction left unmatched. The CDR3 consists of 17 residues. From germline, CDR1 is SGHRS and CDR2 YFSETQ.

This clone was detected only a few times. The chain employs TRBV28 and TRBJ2-4; 7 positions agree with TRBD1. This CDR3 contains 16 residues. With 5 bases clipped from V and 0 bases from J, the junction kept 7 bases outside the gene matches. The germline V gene has CDR1 MDHEN and CDR2 SYDVKM. DNA of the CDR3: TGTGCCAGCAGTCCCGGACAGGTTCTAGCCAAAAACATTCAGTACTTC. It is translated as CASSPGQVLAKNIQYF.

The rearrangement uses TRBV10-3 and TRBJ2-1, with 9 positions matching TRBD2. The germline gives CDR1 ENHRY, CDR2 SYGVKD. V shed 0 bases, J shed 3 bases, and the junction held 0 bases outside the gene matches. This CDR3 spans 15 amino acids. In DNA form, the CDR3 reads TGTGCCATCAGTGAGTCGACTAGCGGCTACAATGAGCAGTTCTTC. It specifies CAISESTSGYNEQFF.

The chain employs TRBV10-3 and TRBJ1-2; 7 bases line up with TRBD1. The CDR3 is made up of 17 amino acids. Germline V gives CDR1 ENHRY, CDR2 SYGVKD. V gave up 4 bases and J gave up 0 bases; unmatched junction bases: 11. The CDR3 nucleotides are TGTGCCATCAGTGGGGTTGGAAGGGACAGAGCTAACTATGGCTACACCTTC. Residues: CAISGVGRDRANYGYTF.

This chain uses TRBV6-5 with TRBJ1-2; D is uncertain. The CDR3 consists of 14 residues. Trimming left V 6 bases short and J 0 bases short, with 11 bases between. The germline V gene encodes CDR1 MNHEY and CDR2 SVGAGI. CDR3 protein: CASRAGDANYGYTF. Written as DNA, the CDR3 is TGTGCCAGCAGGGCCGGGGATGCTAACTATGGCTACACCTTC.

This chain connects TRBV5-1 to TRBJ1-5; maybe TRBD1 (5 bases). Trimming took 0 bases from V and 2 from J, leaving 9 bases between them. The V gene's germline CDR1 is SGHRS and CDR2 YFSETQ. The length of the CDR3 is 15 residues. CDR3 in amino acids: CASSLGGEGNQPQHF. For the CDR3, the DNA is TGCGCCAGCAGCTTGGGGGGGGAAGGCAATCAGCCCCAGCATTTT.